This entry lists 26 T cell receptor beta chains sequenced from one sample in a study of shared clonotypes between healthy human individuals. Repertoires were generated with immunoSEQ multiplex PCR, while TCRdb's copy carries only in-frame clones and drops some. The data show about 600,000 clones, 95% to 98% seen once. The sequenced material came from naive CD4+ T cells sorted from blood. The subset was: CD45RA+ positively selected. These receptors were obtained from a woman aged 25 to 39 in good health.

The chain links TRBV1 to TRBJ2-1; the D call of TRBD2 is as the table states it, not checked on the DNA. TRBV1 is a known pseudogene. The CDR3 has 16 amino acids. CDR3 in amino acids: CTSSSKILAGGNEQFF. The CDR3 DNA is TGCACCAGCAGCTCAAAGATATTAGCGGGAGGAAATGAGCAGTTCTTC.

The V call is TRBV5-4, the J call TRBJ2-3; the match to TRBD2 covers 8 bases. The CDR3 sequence is 16 residues long. CDR1 and CDR2 (germline): SGHNT, YYREEE (reference sequence). V gave up 2 bases and J gave up 2 bases; unmatched junction bases: 7. CDR3 residues: CASSLRGGQVTDTQYF. The CDR3 coding sequence is TGTGCCAGCAGCTTACGGGGGGGTCAGGTCACAGATACGCAGTATTTT.

This chain connects TRBV5-8 to TRBJ2-1; D possibly matches TRBD1 or TRBD2 (6 bases each). Trimming shortened V by 4 bases and J by 8 bases, and 16 bases separated the two germline ends. The CDR3 has 14 residues. Per germline, CDR1 SGHTS and CDR2 YDEGEE. CDR3 coding DNA: TGTGCCAGCAGCACGGGGGCAGACGGGGATGAGCAGTTCTTC. Translated, it gives CASSTGADGDEQFF. The variable domain in full, with the rest retrieved from reference TRBV5-8 and TRBJ2-1, is EAGVTQSPTHLIKTRGQQATLRCSPISGHTSVYWYQQALGLGLQFLLWYDEGEERNRGNFPPRFSGRQFPNYSSELNVNALELEDSALYLCASSTGADGDEQFFGPGTRLTVL.

The chain carries TRBV28 and TRBJ2-1; D possibly corresponds to TRBD2 (6 bases). V gave up 6 bases and J gave up 6 bases, with 15 bases separating them. The CDR3 has 14 amino acids. Germline lookup yields CDR1 MDHEN and CDR2 SYDVKM. The CDR3 nucleotides are TGTGCCAGCAGAGGAGGGTCAGATGTCAATGAGCAGTTCTTC. Its protein product is CASRGGSDVNEQFF. The entire variable domain, with the rest obtained from reference TRBV28 and TRBJ2-1, is as follows: DVKVTQSSRYLVKRTGEKVFLECVQDMDHENMFWYRQDPGLGLRLIYFSYDVKMKEKGDIPEGYSVSREKKERFSLILESASTNQTSMYLCASRGGSDVNEQFFGPGTRLTVL.

V usage is TRBV2 and J usage is TRBJ1-1, with D unclear. The length of the CDR3 is 14 residues. V lost 3 bases and J 1 base, leaving 9 bases between the germline ends. In germline, CDR1 is SNHLY, CDR2 FYNNEI. The chain's CDR3 is CASSDYITNTEAFF. The CDR3, as DNA: TGTGCCAGCAGTGATTATATAACGAACACTGAAGCTTTCTTT.

The chain is built from TRBV29-1 and TRBJ1-3, with no clear D. Germline V gives CDR1 SQVTM, CDR2 ANQGSEA. The V end was cut by 0 bases, the J end by 0 bases, with 6 bases between. The CDR3 has 14 residues. CDR3: CSVEDPNSGNTIYF. CDR3 nucleotides: TGCAGCGTTGAAGATCCTAACTCTGGAAACACCATATATTTT.

The chain recombines TRBV7-9 with TRBJ2-2; TRBD1 agrees at 8 bases. CDR1 SEHNR and CDR2 FQNEAQ come from the germline V gene (reference sequence). V shed 5 bases and J 6 bases; nucleotides not matched to a gene: 14. The CDR3 extends over 17 amino acids. CDR3 in amino acids: CASSPLPQGAGAGELFF. The CDR3 DNA reads TGTGCCAGCAGCCCACTGCCTCAGGGGGCCGGGGCCGGGGAGCTGTTTTTT. Full variable domain (outside the CDR3, taken from reference TRBV7-9 and TRBJ2-2): DTGVSQNPRHKITKRGQNVTFRCDPISEHNRLYWYRQTLGQGPEFLTYFQNEAQLEKSRLLSDRFSAERPKGSFSTLEIQRTEQGDSAMYLCASSPLPQGAGAGELFFGEGSRLTVL.

As for this clone: Distinct nucleotide sequences in the sample also encode this CDR3. The V gene is TRBV28, the J gene TRBJ1-1, with D possibly being TRBD1 (5 bases). The CDR3 is 14 amino acids. The V gene's germline CDR1 is MDHEN and CDR2 SYDVKM. V was shortened by 6 bases and J by 0 bases, with 11 bases between the two germline ends. As DNA, the CDR3 is TGTGCCAGCAGGGGGGGAACCATGAACACTGAAGCTTTCTTT. It specifies CASRGGTMNTEAFF. The full variable domain, rest sourced from reference TRBV28 and TRBJ1-1, is DVKVTQSSRYLVKRTGEKVFLECVQDMDHENMFWYRQDPGLGLRLIYFSYDVKMKEKGDIPEGYSVSREKKERFSLILESASTNQTSMYLCASRGGTMNTEAFFGQGTRLTVV.

CDR3 protein: CASSHHGGRDSTDTQYF. The CDR3, as DNA: TGTGCCAGCAGCCACCATGGTGGGCGGGATAGCACAGATACGCAGTATTTT. This sequence joins TRBV7-9 and TRBJ2-3; D might be TRBD2 (6 bases). The CDR3 spans 17 residues. From germline, CDR1 is SEHNR and CDR2 FQNEAQ (reference sequence). V shed 5 bases and J shed 0 bases, with 18 bases lying between them.

The V and J genes are TRBV4-1 and TRBJ1-1; D is unresolved. With 1 base removed from V and 1 base from J, the gap between germline ends came to 13 bases. The CDR3 loop spans 16 amino acids. The germline CDR1 and CDR2 sequences are MGHRA and YSYEKL. CDR3 sequence reads: CASSQGRQRGNTEAFF. DNA of the CDR3: TGCGCCAGCAGCCAAGGTAGACAACGGGGGAACACTGAAGCTTTCTTT.

This chain joins TRBV4-1 and TRBJ2-7; 8 bases are shared with TRBD2. Germline CDR1 MGHRA, CDR2 YSYEKL. The junction had 8 bases not matched to a gene; V was cut back by 4 bases and J by 3 bases. The CDR3 has 15 residues. CDR3 amino acids: CASSRGSGINYEQYF. As DNA, the CDR3 is TGCGCCAGCAGCCGGGGTAGCGGGATTAACTACGAGCAGTACTTC.

The chain recombines TRBV5-4 with TRBJ2-5, with TRBD2 matching over 8 bases. V trimming: 10 bases; J trimming: 4 bases; junction bases outside the gene matches: 15. The germline gives CDR1 SGHNT, CDR2 YYREEE (reference sequence). The CDR3 extends over 15 amino acids. The CDR3 DNA follows: TGTGCCGCCCAGCCGGAAGCGGGAGTAGGAGAGACCCAGTACTTC. This translates into CAAQPEAGVGETQYF.

The V call is TRBV10-3, the J call TRBJ1-4, with D hard to call. Germline V gene sequence: CDR1 ENHRY, CDR2 SYGVKD. The CDR3 loop spans 16 amino acids. Trimming cost V 3 bases and J 5 bases, with 16 bases left between them. CDR3 nucleotide sequence: TGTGCCATCAGTGAAGGTATCGGTTTGGTAAATGAAAAACTGTTTTTT. This translates into CAISEGIGLVNEKLFF.

The chain is built from TRBV11-3 and TRBJ1-5, with TRBD1 matching 8 bases. CDR1 and CDR2 (germline): SGHNT, YENEEA. CDR3 size: 13 residues. J gave up 15 bases and V 1 base, and 8 bases lay outside the gene matches. The chain's CDR3 is CASSLVAGQGGHF. CDR3 in DNA: TGTGCCAGCAGCTTAGTGGCCGGACAGGGTGGGCATTTT. Full variable domain (rest looked up from reference TRBV11-3 and TRBJ1-5): EAGVVQSPRYKIIEKKQPVAFWCNPISGHNTLYWYLQNLGQGPELLIRYENEEAVDDSQLPKDRFSAERLKGVDSTLKIQPAELGDSAVYLCASSLVAGQGGHFGDGTRLSIL.

This rearrangement joins TRBV6-5 to TRBJ2-7; possibly TRBD1 for D (5 bases). Germline CDR1 and CDR2: MNHEY and SVGAGI. V was trimmed by 2 bases and J by 0 bases, leaving 11 bases between them. This CDR3 comprises 15 residues. CDR3 DNA: TGTGCCAGCAGTTACCGACAGCATACCTCCTACGAGCAGTACTTC. This gives the protein CASSYRQHTSYEQYF.

This clone was found once. In nucleotides, the CDR3 is TGTGCCAGCAGTTTAGGGGGGGATGAGCAGTTCTTC. It specifies CASSLGGDEQFF. The chain employs TRBV28 and TRBJ2-1; 7 bases are shared with TRBD2. The length of the CDR3 is 12 residues. J was trimmed by 8 bases and V by 2 bases; bases with no gene match: 0. Looked up from germline, CDR1 is MDHEN and CDR2 is SYDVKM.

The chain is built from TRBV19 and TRBJ2-5; the match to TRBD2 covers 7 bases. J lost 4 bases, V lost 5 bases, and 13 bases had no gene match. The CDR3 runs to 16 residues. Germline CDR1 LNHDA, CDR2 SQIVND (reference sequence). CDR3 residues: CASSAISAGVGETQYF. In nucleotides, the CDR3 is TGTGCCAGTAGTGCCATCTCGGCGGGAGTAGGAGAGACCCAGTACTTC.

This clone was seen a single time. V is TRBV30 and J is TRBJ2-5; 15 bases fit TRBD2. The CDR3 has 18 amino acids. Germline assignment: CDR1 GTSNPN and CDR2 SVGIG (reference sequence). Trimming took 2 bases from V and 1 from J; bases not matched to a gene: 8. In nucleotides, the CDR3 is TGTGCCTGGAGTAAAACGGGACTAGCGGGAGGATTCCAAGAGACCCAGTACTTC. Translated: CAWSKTGLAGGFQETQYF.

CDR3 region: CAWGTGDYQPQHF. CDR3 DNA: TGTGCCTGGGGGACAGGGGACTATCAGCCCCAGCATTTT. This rearrangement joins TRBV30 to TRBJ1-5; 10 nucleotides agree with TRBD1. After removal of 5 bases from V and 5 bases from J, the junction contained 3 bases not matched to a gene. The CDR3 runs 13 residues. The germline gives CDR1 GTSNPN, CDR2 SVGIG (reference sequence).

This rearrangement joins TRBV5-5 to TRBJ1-5; TRBD1 agrees at 7 bases. This CDR3 has 12 amino acids. Looked up from germline, CDR1 is SGHKS and CDR2 is YYEKEE (reference sequence). Trimming cost V 4 bases and J 11 bases; bases outside gene matches: 6. CDR3 sequence: CASSITGETQHF. The DNA for the CDR3 is TGTGCCAGCAGCATTACAGGGGAGACCCAGCATTTT.

J is TRBJ1-1 and V is TRBV6-6, with 7 nucleotides matching TRBD1. Germline V gene data show CDR1 as MNHNY and CDR2 as SVGAGI (reference sequence). CDR3 length: 13 residues. V was pared by 6 bases and J by 11 bases, with 12 bases of the junction left unmatched. CDR3 in amino acids: CASSPDRETPAFF. The CDR3 nucleotides are TGTGCCAGCAGCCCCGACAGGGAAACTCCGGCTTTCTTT.

The CDR3 region has the DNA TGTGCCAGCAGCTTAACCGGCAGCACAGATACGCAGTATTTT. This sequence encodes CASSLTGSTDTQYF. The J gene is TRBJ2-3, the V gene TRBV11-2, with no clear D. V lost 2 bases and J 0 bases, leaving 6 bases between the germline ends. Per the germline V gene, CDR1 is SGHAT and CDR2 is FQNNGV. The CDR3 has 14 amino acids.

The rearrangement links TRBV19 to TRBJ2-5; possibly TRBD2 for D (5 bases). Matching the DNA end better, TRBJ2-7 makes the J call doubtful. Germline values: CDR1 LNHDA, CDR2 SQIVND (reference sequence). CDR3 size: 13 residues. CDR3 sequence (DNA): TGTGCCAGTAGTATCCGGGGAGACTACGAGCAGTACTTC. Amino acid sequence: CASSIRGDYEQYF.

V usage is TRBV7-9 and J usage is TRBJ1-1; TRBD1 aligns across 7 bases. The CDR3 consists of 14 residues. The germline CDR1 and CDR2 sequences are SEHNR and FQNEAQ (reference sequence). The trim removed 5 bases at V and 5 bases at J, leaving 8 bases unmatched. CDR3 residues: CASSPLSGGTEAFF. The CDR3 bases are TGTGCCAGCAGCCCTTTATCAGGGGGAACTGAAGCTTTCTTT. Using reference TRBV7-9 and TRBJ1-1 for the parts outside the CDR3, the full variable domain is DTGVSQNPRHKITKRGQNVTFRCDPISEHNRLYWYRQTLGQGPEFLTYFQNEAQLEKSRLLSDRFSAERPKGSFSTLEIQRTEQGDSAMYLCASSPLSGGTEAFFGQGTRLTVV.

The rearrangement joins TRBV7-3 to TRBJ1-2; 11 bases map to TRBD1. V shed 8 bases and J 4 bases; nucleotides not matched to a gene: 12. The CDR3 runs 16 residues. The germline CDR1 and CDR2 sequences are SGHTA and FQGTGA. The CDR3 coding sequence is TGTGCCAGCGGTACCCGCGGGGACAGGGGGGGCTATGGCTACACCTTC. Translating gives CASGTRGDRGGYGYTF.

V usage is TRBV5-4 and J usage is TRBJ2-5; D possibly corresponds to TRBD2 (5 bases). The J call is uncertain, as TRBJ2-7 better fits the DNA end. This CDR3 region has 14 residues. Germline assignment: CDR1 SGHNT and CDR2 YYREEE (reference sequence). The CDR3 is CASSQKTGRDEQYF. CDR3 in DNA: TGTGCCAGCAGCCAAAAGACTGGGCGGGACGAGCAGTACTTC.